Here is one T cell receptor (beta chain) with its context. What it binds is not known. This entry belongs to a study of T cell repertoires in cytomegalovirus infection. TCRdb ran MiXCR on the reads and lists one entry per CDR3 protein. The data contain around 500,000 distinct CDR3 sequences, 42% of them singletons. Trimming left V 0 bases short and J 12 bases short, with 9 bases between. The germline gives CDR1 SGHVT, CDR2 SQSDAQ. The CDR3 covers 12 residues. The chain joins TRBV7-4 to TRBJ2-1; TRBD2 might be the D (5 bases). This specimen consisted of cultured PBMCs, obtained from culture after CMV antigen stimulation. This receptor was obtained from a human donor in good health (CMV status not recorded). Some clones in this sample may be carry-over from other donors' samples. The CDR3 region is CASSLAQSGQFF. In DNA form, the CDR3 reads TGTGCCAGCAGCTTAGCGCAAAGCGGGCAGTTCTTC.